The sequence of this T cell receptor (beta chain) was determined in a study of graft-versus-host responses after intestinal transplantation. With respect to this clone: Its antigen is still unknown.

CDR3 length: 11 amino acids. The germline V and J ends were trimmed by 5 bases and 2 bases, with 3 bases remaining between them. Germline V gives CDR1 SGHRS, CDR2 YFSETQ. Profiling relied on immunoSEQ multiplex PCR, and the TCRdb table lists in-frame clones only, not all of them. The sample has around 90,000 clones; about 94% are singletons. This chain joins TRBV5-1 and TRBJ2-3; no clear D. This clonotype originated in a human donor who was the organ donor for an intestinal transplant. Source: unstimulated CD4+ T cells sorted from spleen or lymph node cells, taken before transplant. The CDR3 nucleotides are TGCGCCAGCAGAGTCACAGATACGCAGTATTTT. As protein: CASRVTDTQYF.